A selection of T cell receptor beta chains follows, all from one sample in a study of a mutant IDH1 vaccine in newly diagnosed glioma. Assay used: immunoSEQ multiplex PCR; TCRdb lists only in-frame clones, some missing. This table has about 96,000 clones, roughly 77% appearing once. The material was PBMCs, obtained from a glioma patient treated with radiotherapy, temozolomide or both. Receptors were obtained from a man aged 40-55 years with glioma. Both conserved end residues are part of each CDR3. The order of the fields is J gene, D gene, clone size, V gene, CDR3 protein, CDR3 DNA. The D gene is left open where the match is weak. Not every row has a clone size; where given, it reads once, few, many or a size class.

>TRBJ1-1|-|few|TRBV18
CASSPVPLGQMNTEAFF
TGTGCCAGCTCACCGGTGCCCCTTGGACAGATGAACACTGAAGCTTTCTTT
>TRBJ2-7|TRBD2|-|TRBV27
CASSFTSTSGASREQYF
TGTGCCAGCAGTTTTACCTCAACTAGCGGAGCCTCGAGGGAGCAGTACTTC
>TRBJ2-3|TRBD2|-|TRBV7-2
CASGLAVTDTQYF
TGTGCCAGCGGACTAGCGGTCACAGATACGCAGTATTTT
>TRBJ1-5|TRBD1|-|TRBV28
CASSTTGQVNQPQHF
TGTGCCAGCAGCACTACTGGACAGGTAAATCAGCCCCAGCATTTT
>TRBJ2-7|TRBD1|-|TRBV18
CASSPGPGQHYEQYF
TGTGCCAGCTCACCGGGACCGGGACAGCATTACGAGCAGTACTTC
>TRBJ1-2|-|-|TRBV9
CASGRTEFNSYTF
TGTGCCAGCGGAAGGACAGAATTCAACAGCTACACCTTC
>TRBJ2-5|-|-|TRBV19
CASSQQGQGGTTQYF
TGTGCCAGTAGTCAACAAGGACAGGGAGGGACGACCCAGTACTTC
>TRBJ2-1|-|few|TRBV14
CASSLDTLTYNEQFF
TGTGCCAGCAGCTTAGACACTCTTACCTACAATGAGCAGTTCTTC
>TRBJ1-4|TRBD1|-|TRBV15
CATSRAVGTGGEKLFF
TGTGCCACCAGCAGGGCCGTAGGGACAGGCGGTGAAAAACTGTTTTTT
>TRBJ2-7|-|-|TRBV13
CASSLGRAYEQYF
TGTGCCAGCAGCCTCGGACGGGCCTACGAGCAGTACTTC
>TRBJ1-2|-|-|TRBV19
CASSLPAGRSYTF
TGTGCCAGTAGTTTGCCGGCAGGGAGGAGCTACACCTTC
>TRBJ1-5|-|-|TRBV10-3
CATQGAGPSNQPQHF
TGTGCCACCCAAGGGGCGGGGCCTAGCAATCAGCCCCAGCATTTT
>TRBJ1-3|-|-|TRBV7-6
CASSPPGGTIYF
TGTGCCAGCAGCCCCCCTGGGGGCACCATATATTTT
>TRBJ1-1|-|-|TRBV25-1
CASSLGPVNTEAFF
TGTGCCAGCAGCCTTGGCCCGGTGAACACTGAAGCTTTCTTT
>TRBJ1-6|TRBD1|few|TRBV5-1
CASSYWTGGESPLHF
TGCGCCAGCAGCTATTGGACAGGGGGCGAATCACCCCTCCACTTT
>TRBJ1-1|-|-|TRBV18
CASSPTLNTEAFF
TGTGCCAGCTCACCGACACTGAACACTGAAGCTTTCTTT
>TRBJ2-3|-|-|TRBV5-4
CASSLGRSTDTQYF
TGTGCCAGCAGCTTGGGAAGGAGCACAGATACGCAGTATTTT
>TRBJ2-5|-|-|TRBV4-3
CASSPRWLAETQYF
TGCGCCAGCAGCCCAAGGTGGTTAGCTGAGACCCAGTACTTC
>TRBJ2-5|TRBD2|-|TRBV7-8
CASSLWREVQETQYF
TGTGCCAGCAGCTTATGGCGGGAGGTTCAAGAGACCCAGTACTTC
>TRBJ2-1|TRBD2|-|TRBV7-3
CASSPTSGRAWSYNEQFF
TGTGCCAGCAGCCCTACTAGCGGGAGGGCCTGGTCCTACAATGAGCAGTTCTTC
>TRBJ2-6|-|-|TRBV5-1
CASTPGSGANVLTF
TGCGCCAGCACTCCCGGGTCAGGGGCCAACGTCCTGACTTTC
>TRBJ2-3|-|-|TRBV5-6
CASSLDGGSTDTQYF
TGTGCCAGCAGCTTGGATGGGGGCAGCACAGATACGCAGTATTTT
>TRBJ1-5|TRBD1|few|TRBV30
CAWSRTGGNQPQHF
TGTGCCTGGAGTAGGACAGGGGGCAATCAGCCCCAGCATTTT
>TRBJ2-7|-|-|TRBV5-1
CASSRHRSYEQYF
TGCGCCAGCAGCCGACACAGGTCCTACGAGCAGTACTTC
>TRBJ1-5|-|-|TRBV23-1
CASSRQQSSSNQPQHF
TGCGCCAGCAGTCGACAGCAGTCTAGTAGCAATCAGCCCCAGCATTTT
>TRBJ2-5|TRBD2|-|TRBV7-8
CASSFSGGSQETQYF
TGTGCCAGCAGCTTTAGCGGGGGCTCCCAAGAGACCCAGTACTTC
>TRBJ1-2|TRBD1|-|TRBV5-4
CASSFPGGEGYTF
TGTGCCAGCAGCTTTCCAGGGGGCGAAGGCTACACCTTC
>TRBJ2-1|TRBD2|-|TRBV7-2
CASSLHGLAGYGDNEQFF
TGTGCCAGCAGCTTACACGGACTAGCGGGATACGGTGACAATGAGCAGTTCTTC
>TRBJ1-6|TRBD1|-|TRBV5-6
CASSRGQGAFWSYNSPLHF
TGTGCCAGCAGCCGGGGACAGGGGGCTTTTTGGTCCTATAATTCACCCCTCCACTTT
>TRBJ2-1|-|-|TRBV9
CASKRTQGGSGYNEQFF
TGTGCCAGCAAGCGTACCCAGGGGGGAAGCGGTTACAATGAGCAGTTCTTC
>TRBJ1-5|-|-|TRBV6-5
CASRMGPLNQPQHF
TGTGCCAGCAGAATGGGACCCCTTAATCAGCCCCAGCATTTT
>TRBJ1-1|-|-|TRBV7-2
CASSSNRVTEAFF
TGTGCCAGCAGCTCAAACAGGGTTACTGAAGCTTTCTTT
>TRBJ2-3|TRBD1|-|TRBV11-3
CASSWDRAPDTQYF
TGTGCCAGCAGTTGGGACAGGGCCCCAGATACGCAGTATTTT
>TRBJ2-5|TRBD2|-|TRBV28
CASSIPSLSGGLGETQYF
TGTGCCAGCAGCATACCTTCCTTGAGCGGGGGTTTGGGAGAGACCCAGTACTTC
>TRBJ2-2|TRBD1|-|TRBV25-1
CASSDPGGAGGELFF
TGTGCCAGCAGTGATCCAGGGGGCGCGGGGGGGGAGCTGTTTTTT
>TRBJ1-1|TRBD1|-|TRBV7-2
CASTGSRGQGAAPEAFF
TGTGCCAGCACCGGTAGTAGAGGACAGGGGGCGGCCCCTGAAGCTTTCTTT
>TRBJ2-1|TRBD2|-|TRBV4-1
CASSQDISGREQFF
TGCGCCAGCAGCCAAGATATCAGCGGGAGAGAGCAGTTCTTC
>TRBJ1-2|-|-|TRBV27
CASSPTLNYGYTF
TGTGCCAGCAGTCCCACCCTGAACTATGGCTACACCTTC
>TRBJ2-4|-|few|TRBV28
CASSLSLDRLAKNIQYF
TGTGCCAGCAGTTTGAGCTTGGACAGACTAGCCAAAAACATTCAGTACTTC